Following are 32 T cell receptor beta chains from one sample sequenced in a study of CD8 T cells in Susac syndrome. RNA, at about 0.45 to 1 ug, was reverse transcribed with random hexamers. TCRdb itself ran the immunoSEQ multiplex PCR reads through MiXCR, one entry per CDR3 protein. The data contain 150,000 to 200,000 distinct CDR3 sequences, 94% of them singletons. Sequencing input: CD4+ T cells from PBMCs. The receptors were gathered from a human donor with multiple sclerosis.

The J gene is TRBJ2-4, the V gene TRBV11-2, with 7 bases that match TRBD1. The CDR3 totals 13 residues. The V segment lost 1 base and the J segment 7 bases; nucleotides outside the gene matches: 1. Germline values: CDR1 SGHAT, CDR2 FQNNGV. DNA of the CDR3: TGTGCCAGCAGCTTAGGACAGGGCAACATTCAGTACTTC. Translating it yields CASSLGQGNIQYF.

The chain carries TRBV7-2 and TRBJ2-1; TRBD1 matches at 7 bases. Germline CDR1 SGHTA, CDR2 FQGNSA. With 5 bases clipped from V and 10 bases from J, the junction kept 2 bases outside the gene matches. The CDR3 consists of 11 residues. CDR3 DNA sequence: TGTGCCAGCAGCCGACAGGGAGAGCAGTTCTTC. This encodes CASSRQGEQFF. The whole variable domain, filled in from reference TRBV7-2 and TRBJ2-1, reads GAGVSQSPSNKVTEKGKDVELRCDPISGHTALYWYRQSLGQGLEFLIYFQGNSAPDKSGLPSDRFSAERTGGSVSTLTIQRTQQEDSAVYLCASSRQGEQFFGPGTRLTVL.

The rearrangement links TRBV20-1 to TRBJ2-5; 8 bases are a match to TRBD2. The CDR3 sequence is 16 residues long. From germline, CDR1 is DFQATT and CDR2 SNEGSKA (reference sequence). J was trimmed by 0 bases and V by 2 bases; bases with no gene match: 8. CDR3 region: CSARPLVSGDQETQYF. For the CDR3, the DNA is TGCAGTGCTAGACCCCTTGTTAGCGGGGACCAAGAGACCCAGTACTTC.

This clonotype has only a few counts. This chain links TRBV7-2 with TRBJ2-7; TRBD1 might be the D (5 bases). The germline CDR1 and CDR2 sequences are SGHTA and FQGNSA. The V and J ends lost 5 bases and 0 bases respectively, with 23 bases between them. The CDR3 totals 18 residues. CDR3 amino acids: CASSPHHRLGASSYEQYF. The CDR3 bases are TGTGCCAGCAGCCCCCATCACAGGCTAGGAGCCTCCTCCTACGAGCAGTACTTC.

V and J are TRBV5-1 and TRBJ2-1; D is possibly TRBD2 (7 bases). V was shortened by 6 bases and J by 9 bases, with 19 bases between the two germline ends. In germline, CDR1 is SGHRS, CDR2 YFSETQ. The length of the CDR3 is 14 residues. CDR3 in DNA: TGCGCCAGCAAGCCCGGGGGGCAGGAGGGTGAGCAGTTCTTC. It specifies CASKPGGQEGEQFF.

The DNA for the CDR3 is TGTGCCAGCAGCTATGACACGCACAATGAGCAGTTCTTC. Protein product: CASSYDTHNEQFF. This chain uses TRBV7-2 with TRBJ2-1; D gene uncertain. CDR1 and CDR2 from the germline V gene are SGHTA and FQGNSA. Trimming cost V 4 bases and J 5 bases, with 9 bases left between them. This CDR3 is built from 13 residues. Full variable domain (outside the CDR3, taken from reference TRBV7-2 and TRBJ2-1): GAGVSQSPSNKVTEKGKDVELRCDPISGHTALYWYRQSLGQGLEFLIYFQGNSAPDKSGLPSDRFSAERTGGSVSTLTIQRTQQEDSAVYLCASSYDTHNEQFFGPGTRLTVL.

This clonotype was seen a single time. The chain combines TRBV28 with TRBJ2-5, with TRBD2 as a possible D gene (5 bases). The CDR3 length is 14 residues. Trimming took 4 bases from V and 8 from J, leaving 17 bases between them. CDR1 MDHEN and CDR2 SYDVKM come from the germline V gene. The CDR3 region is CASSSRSSGLTQYF. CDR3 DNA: TGTGCCAGCAGTTCTCGCTCATCGGGGTTAACCCAGTACTTC.

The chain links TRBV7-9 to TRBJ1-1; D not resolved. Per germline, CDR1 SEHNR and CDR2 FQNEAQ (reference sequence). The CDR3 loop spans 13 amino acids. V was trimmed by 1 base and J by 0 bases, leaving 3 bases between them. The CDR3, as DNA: TGTGCCAGCAGCTTAGTAGTGAACACTGAAGCTTTCTTT. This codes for CASSLVVNTEAFF.

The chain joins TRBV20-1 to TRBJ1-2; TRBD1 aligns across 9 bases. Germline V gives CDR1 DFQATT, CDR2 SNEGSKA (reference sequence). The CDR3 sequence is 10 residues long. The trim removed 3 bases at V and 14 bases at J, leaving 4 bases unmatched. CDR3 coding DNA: TGCAGTGCTAGTCGGGACAGGGATACCTTC. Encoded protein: CSASRDRDTF.

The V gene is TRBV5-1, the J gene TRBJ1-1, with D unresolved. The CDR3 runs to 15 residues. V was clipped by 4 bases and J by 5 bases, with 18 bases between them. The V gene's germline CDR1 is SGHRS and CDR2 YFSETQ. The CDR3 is CASSMQAAAGTEAFF. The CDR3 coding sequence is TGCGCCAGCAGCATGCAGGCTGCGGCCGGGACTGAAGCTTTCTTT.

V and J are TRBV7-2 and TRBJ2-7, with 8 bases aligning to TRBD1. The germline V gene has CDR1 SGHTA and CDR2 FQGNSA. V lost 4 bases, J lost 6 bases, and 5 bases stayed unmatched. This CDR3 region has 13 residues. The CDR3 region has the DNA TGTGCCAGCAGCTCGGACAGGGACCGCGAGCAGTACTTC. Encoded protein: CASSSDRDREQYF.

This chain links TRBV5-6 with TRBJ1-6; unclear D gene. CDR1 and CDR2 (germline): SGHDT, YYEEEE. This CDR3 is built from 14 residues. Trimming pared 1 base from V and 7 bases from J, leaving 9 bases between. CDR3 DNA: TGTGCCAGCAGCTTGAGGTTGTCGAATTCACCCCTCCACTTT. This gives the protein CASSLRLSNSPLHF.

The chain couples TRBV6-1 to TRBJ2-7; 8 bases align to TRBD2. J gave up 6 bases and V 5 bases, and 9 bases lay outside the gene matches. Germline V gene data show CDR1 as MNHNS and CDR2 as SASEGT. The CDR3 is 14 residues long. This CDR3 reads CASSPGTSDSEQYF. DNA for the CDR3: TGTGCCAGCAGTCCGGGGACTAGTGATTCCGAGCAGTACTTC.

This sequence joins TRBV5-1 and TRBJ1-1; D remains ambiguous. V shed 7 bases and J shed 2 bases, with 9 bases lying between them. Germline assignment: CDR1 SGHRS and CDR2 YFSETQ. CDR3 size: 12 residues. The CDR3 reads CASRADNTEAFF. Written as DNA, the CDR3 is TGCGCCAGCCGGGCGGATAACACTGAAGCTTTCTTT.

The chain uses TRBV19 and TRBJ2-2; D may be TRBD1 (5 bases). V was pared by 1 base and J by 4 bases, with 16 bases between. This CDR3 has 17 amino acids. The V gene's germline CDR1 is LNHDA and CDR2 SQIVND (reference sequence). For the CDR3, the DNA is TGTGCCAGTAGTATAGGTCAAAGGGGAACCCTCACCGGGGAGCTGTTTTTT. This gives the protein CASSIGQRGTLTGELFF.

CDR3 loop: CASSSIVFSRNSYEQYF. DNA of the CDR3: TGTGCCAGCAGTTCAATCGTTTTCTCACGGAACTCCTACGAGCAGTACTTC. The genes are TRBV12-3 or TRBV12-4 and TRBJ2-7, with D unclear. CDR3 length: 17 residues. Trimming removed 4 bases at V and 0 bases at J, with 19 bases between.

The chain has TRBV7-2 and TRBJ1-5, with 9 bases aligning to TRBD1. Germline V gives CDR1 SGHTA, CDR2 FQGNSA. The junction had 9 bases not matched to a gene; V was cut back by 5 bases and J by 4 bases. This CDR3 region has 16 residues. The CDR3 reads CASSPGPGTGNQPQHF. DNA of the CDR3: TGTGCCAGCAGCCCCGGACCCGGGACAGGGAATCAGCCCCAGCATTTT.

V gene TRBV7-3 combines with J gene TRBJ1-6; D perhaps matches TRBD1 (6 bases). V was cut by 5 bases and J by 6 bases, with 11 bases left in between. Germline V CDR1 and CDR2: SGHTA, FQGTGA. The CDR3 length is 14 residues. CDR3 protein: CASSATGRNSPLHF. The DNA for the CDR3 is TGTGCCAGCAGCGCTACAGGGCGTAATTCACCCCTCCACTTT.

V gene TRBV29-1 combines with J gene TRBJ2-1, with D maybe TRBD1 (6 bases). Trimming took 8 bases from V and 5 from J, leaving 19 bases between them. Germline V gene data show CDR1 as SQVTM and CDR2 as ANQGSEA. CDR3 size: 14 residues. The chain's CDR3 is CSLTHRARNNEQFF. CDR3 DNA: TGCAGCCTGACCCACAGGGCCAGAAACAATGAGCAGTTCTTC.

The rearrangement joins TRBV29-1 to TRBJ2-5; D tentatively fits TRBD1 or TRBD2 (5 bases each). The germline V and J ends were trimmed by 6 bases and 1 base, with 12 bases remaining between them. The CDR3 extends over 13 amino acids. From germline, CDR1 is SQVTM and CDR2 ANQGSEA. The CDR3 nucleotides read TGCAGCGTCGGCCGGGGCGGCCAAGAGACCCAGTACTTC. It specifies CSVGRGGQETQYF. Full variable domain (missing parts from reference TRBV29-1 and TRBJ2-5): SAVISQKPSRDICQRGTSLTIQCQVDSQVTMMFWYRQQPGQSLTLIATANQGSEATYESGFVIDKFPISRPNLTFSTLTVSNMSPEDSSIYLCSVGRGGQETQYFGPGTRLLVL.

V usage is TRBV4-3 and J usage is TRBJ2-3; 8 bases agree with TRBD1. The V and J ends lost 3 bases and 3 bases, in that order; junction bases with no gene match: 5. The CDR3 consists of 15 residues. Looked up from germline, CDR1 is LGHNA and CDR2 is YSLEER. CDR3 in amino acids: CASSQEYRGTDTQYF. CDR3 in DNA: TGCGCCAGCAGCCAGGAATACAGGGGGACAGATACGCAGTATTTT.

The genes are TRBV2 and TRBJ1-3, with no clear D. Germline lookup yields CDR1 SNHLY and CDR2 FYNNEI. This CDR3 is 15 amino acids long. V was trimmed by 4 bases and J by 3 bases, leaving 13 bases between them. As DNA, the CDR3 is TGTGCCAGCAGTGCTTCGGGTGGCGGTGGAAACACCATATATTTT. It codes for CASSASGGGGNTIYF. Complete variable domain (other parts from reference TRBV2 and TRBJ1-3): EPEVTQTPSHQVTQMGQEVILRCVPISNHLYFYWYRQILGQKVEFLVSFYNNEISEKSEIFDDQFSVERPDGSNFTLKIRSTKLEDSAMYFCASSASGGGGNTIYFGEGSWLTVV.

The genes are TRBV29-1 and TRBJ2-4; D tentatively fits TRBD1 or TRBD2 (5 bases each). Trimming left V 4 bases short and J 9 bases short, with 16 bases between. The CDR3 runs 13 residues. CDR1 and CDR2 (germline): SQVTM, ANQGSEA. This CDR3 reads CSVGGQGVSIQYF. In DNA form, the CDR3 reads TGCAGCGTTGGTGGTCAGGGAGTCAGCATTCAGTACTTC.

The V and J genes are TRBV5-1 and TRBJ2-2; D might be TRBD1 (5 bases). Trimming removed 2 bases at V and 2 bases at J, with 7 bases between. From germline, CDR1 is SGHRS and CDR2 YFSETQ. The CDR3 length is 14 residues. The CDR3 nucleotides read TGCGCCAGCAGCTTACAGGCAAACACCGGGGAGCTGTTTTTT. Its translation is CASSLQANTGELFF.

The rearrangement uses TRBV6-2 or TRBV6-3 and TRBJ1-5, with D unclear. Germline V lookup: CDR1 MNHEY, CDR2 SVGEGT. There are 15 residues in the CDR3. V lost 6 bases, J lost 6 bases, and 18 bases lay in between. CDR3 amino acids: CASRGEIPASQPQHF. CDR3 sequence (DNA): TGTGCCAGCAGGGGAGAGATCCCGGCAAGTCAGCCCCAGCATTTT.

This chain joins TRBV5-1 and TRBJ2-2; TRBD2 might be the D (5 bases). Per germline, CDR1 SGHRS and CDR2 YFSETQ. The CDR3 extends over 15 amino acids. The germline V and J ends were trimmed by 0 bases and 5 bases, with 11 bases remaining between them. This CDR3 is CASSLGRGMTGELFF. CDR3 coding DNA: TGCGCCAGCAGCTTGGGTCGAGGGATGACCGGGGAGCTGTTTTTT.

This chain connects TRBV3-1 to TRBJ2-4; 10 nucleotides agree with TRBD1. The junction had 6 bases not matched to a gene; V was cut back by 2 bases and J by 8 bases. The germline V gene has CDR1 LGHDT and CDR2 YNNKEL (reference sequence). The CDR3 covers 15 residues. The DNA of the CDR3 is TGTGCCAGCAGCCAACAACCGGGACAGGGGTACATTCAGTACTTC. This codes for CASSQQPGQGYIQYF.

CDR3 sequence: CASSYPLPRNEQYF. The CDR3 DNA is TGTGCCAGCAGTTACCCTCTCCCGAGAAACGAGCAGTACTTC. The V gene is TRBV6-2 or TRBV6-3, the J gene TRBJ2-7, with D hard to call. The CDR3 consists of 14 residues. Germline V lookup: CDR1 MNHEY, CDR2 SVGEGT. V shed 2 bases and J shed 5 bases, with 13 bases lying between them.

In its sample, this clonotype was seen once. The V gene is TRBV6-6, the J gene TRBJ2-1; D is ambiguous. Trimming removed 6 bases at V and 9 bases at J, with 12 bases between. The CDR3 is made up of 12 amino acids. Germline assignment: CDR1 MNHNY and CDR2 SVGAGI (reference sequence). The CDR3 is CASRAQLGEQFF. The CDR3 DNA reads TGTGCCAGCAGGGCCCAGTTAGGTGAGCAGTTCTTC.

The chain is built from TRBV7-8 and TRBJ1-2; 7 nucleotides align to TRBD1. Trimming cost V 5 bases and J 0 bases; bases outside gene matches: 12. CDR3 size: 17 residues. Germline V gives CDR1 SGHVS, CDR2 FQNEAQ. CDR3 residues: CASSTRNRGKANYGYTF. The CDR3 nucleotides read TGTGCCAGCAGCACTCGAAACAGGGGCAAAGCTAACTATGGCTACACCTTC. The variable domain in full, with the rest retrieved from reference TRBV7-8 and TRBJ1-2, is GAGVSQSPRYKVAKRGQDVALRCDPISGHVSLFWYQQALGQGPEFLTYFQNEAQLDKSGLPSDRFFAERPEGSVSTLKIQRTQQEDSAVYLCASSTRNRGKANYGYTFGSGTRLTVV.

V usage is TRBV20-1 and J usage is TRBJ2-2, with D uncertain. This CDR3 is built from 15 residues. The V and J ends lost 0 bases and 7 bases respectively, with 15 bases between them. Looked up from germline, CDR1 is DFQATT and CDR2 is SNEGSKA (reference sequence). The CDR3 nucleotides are TGCAGTGCTAGAGATCTATCGTACGTTAGCGGGGAGCTGTTTTTT. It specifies CSARDLSYVSGELFF.

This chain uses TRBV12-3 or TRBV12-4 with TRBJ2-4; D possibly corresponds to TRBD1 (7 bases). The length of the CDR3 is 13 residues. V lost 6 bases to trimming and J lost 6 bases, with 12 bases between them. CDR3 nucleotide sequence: TGTGCCAGCAGATCCCAGGGGGGAAACATTCAGTACTTC. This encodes CASRSQGGNIQYF.